These 9 T cell receptor beta chains were sequenced from one sample in a study of graft-versus-host responses after intestinal transplantation. Assay: immunoSEQ multiplex PCR; the TCRdb copy retains only in-frame clones and omits some. The sample yields 13,000 or so clones, around 38% seen once. The input for sequencing was alloreactive CD4+ T cells from a mixed lymphocyte reaction culture, taken before intestinal transplant. The subset here: CFSE-low proliferating T cells sorted from roughly six-day pre-transplant mixed lymphocyte reaction (GvH or HvG direction). These receptor sequences come from a human patient who received an intestinal transplant.

Turning to this clone: Compared with germline, one end of the junction differs, possibly owing to a read error. The gene calls are TRBV9 and TRBJ2-5; maybe TRBD2 (5 bases). Per germline, CDR1 SGDLS and CDR2 YYNGEE. CDR3 length equals 13 residues. The CDR3 here is CASSADYQETKYF. DNA for the CDR3: TGTGCCAGCAGCGCTGACTACCAAGAGACCAAGTACTTC.

The chain couples TRBV11-2 to TRBJ2-7; 8 bases are shared with TRBD2. This CDR3 contains 14 residues. The germline V gene encodes CDR1 SGHAT and CDR2 FQNNGV. Unmatched junction bases numbered 10, after V lost 5 bases and J lost 7 bases. The CDR3 spells CASSPSRRGGEQYF. The CDR3 DNA reads as TGTGCCAGCAGCCCCAGCCGGCGCGGGGGGGAGCAGTACTTC.

J is TRBJ1-2 and V is TRBV7-2; 9 positions match TRBD1. CDR3 length: 13 residues. Looked up from germline, CDR1 is SGHTA and CDR2 is FQGNSA. The J segment lost 8 bases and the V segment lost 5 bases, leaving 6 bases of the junction unmatched. The CDR3 loop is CASSQQGAGGYTF. The CDR3 DNA reads TGTGCCAGCAGCCAACAGGGGGCGGGGGGCTACACCTTC.

This rearrangement joins TRBV7-9 to TRBJ2-5, with 7 bases lining up with TRBD1. The end of the DNA aligns better with TRBJ2-7, so the J call may be wrong. Per the germline V gene, CDR1 is SEHNR and CDR2 is FQNEAQ (reference sequence). This CDR3 region has 14 residues. The CDR3 DNA follows: TGTGCCAGCAGCCCCTTGACAGGGATCGGCGAGCAGTACTTC. This sequence encodes CASSPLTGIGEQYF.

A few counts support this clone. The J gene is TRBJ2-1, the V gene TRBV7-9, with no clear D. The CDR3 has 14 residues. From germline, CDR1 is SEHNR and CDR2 FQNEAQ (reference sequence). V was clipped by 5 bases and J by 10 bases, with 18 bases between them. Written as DNA, the CDR3 is TGTGCCAGCAGCCCTCAGACTGGAACACTAGAGCAGTTCTTC. Protein sequence: CASSPQTGTLEQFF.

This clone was observed a handful of times. The identical CDR3 is also encoded by other nucleotide sequences in the sample. The gene calls are TRBV2 and TRBJ2-7; the match to TRBD1 covers 8 bases. Germline CDR1 reads SNHLY; CDR2 reads FYNNEI. Trimming cost V 6 bases and J 4 bases; bases outside gene matches: 8. This CDR3 spans 14 amino acids. As DNA, the CDR3 is TGTGCCAGCAGGGCATCAGGGGGCGCATACGAGCAGTACTTC. Translating gives CASRASGGAYEQYF. Together with reference TRBV2 and TRBJ2-7, the CDR3 gives the full variable domain: EPEVTQTPSHQVTQMGQEVILRCVPISNHLYFYWYRQILGQKVEFLVSFYNNEISEKSEIFDDQFSVERPDGSNFTLKIRSTKLEDSAMYFCASRASGGAYEQYFGPGTRLTVT.

This clone was recorded a few times. This chain links TRBV4-3 with TRBJ1-6; unclear D gene. Per the germline V gene, CDR1 is LGHNA and CDR2 is YSLEER. This CDR3 has 14 residues. V shed 3 bases and J shed 7 bases, with 10 bases lying between them. The CDR3 sequence: CASSHGITNSPLHF. As DNA, the CDR3 is TGCGCCAGCAGCCACGGGATTACCAATTCACCCCTCCACTTT.

The CDR3 sequence is CASSGTVDQPQHF. CDR3 DNA sequence: TGTGCCAGCAGCGGGACAGTAGATCAGCCCCAGCATTTT. The V call is TRBV7-2, the J call TRBJ1-5, with TRBD1 matching over 7 bases. CDR1 and CDR2 (germline): SGHTA, FQGNSA. J gave up 5 bases and V 5 bases, and 3 bases lay outside the gene matches. The CDR3 has 13 amino acids.

There are a few counts of this clone. The gene calls are TRBV5-1 and TRBJ1-1; perhaps TRBD1 as D (6 bases). Trimming took off 3 bases at V and 1 base at J, with 13 bases between the two ends. This CDR3 spans 15 amino acids. From germline, CDR1 is SGHRS and CDR2 YFSETQ. The CDR3 DNA reads as TGCGCCAGCAGCTCCCGACAGGTCCCGAACACTGAAGCTTTCTTT. Translated: CASSSRQVPNTEAFF. Variable domain in full (rest from reference TRBV5-1 and TRBJ1-1): KAGVTQTPRYLIKTRGQQVTLSCSPISGHRSVSWYQQTPGQGLQFLFEYFSETQRNKGNFPGRFSGRQFSNSRSEMNVSTLELGDSALYLCASSSRQVPNTEAFFGQGTRLTVV.